Reported below is one TCR beta chain. Its antigen is unknown. The sample comes from a study of cytomegalovirus exposure and HLA in healthy donors. The donors were part of the validation cohort of roughly 110 subjects. That cohort was separate from the first cohort, which comprised 550 to 750 subjects. Repertoires were generated with immunoSEQ multiplex PCR, while TCRdb's copy carries only in-frame clones and drops some. The data hold over 150,000 clones, with about 80% observed a single time. Points from the study as a whole: According to the study, about 180 TCR beta chains were cytomegalovirus-associated. A classifier reportedly called cytomegalovirus status with high sensitivity and specificity.

Germline V lookup: CDR1 SNHLY, CDR2 FYNNEI. Trimming took 4 bases from V and 3 from J; bases not matched to a gene: 8. There are 16 residues in the CDR3. The TCR sequence derives from a woman under 30 in good health and CMV-seropositive. Sequenced material: PBMCs. This sequence joins TRBV2 and TRBJ1-1; 10 bases are shared with TRBD1. CDR3 protein: CASSAPGQGTDTEAFF. The CDR3 DNA follows: TGTGCCAGCAGTGCTCCGGGACAGGGGACGGACACTGAAGCTTTCTTT.